This T cell receptor (beta chain) was identified during a study of T-cell reconstitution after alpha-beta-depleted transplantation in children. V lost 3 bases to trimming and J lost 1 base; unmatched junction nucleotides: 6. The germline CDR1 and CDR2 sequences are SEHNR and FQNEAQ (reference sequence). This CDR3 has 16 residues. TCRbeta library construction was performed incorporating unique molecular identifiers. TCRdb recomputed calls from the PCR reads with MiXCR, one row per CDR3 protein. The sample includes over 550,000 distinct CDR3 sequences, about 10% of them seen just once. The clonotype originates from a human donor who donated a stem cell graft to a child with acute myeloid leukemia. This rearrangement joins TRBV7-9 to TRBJ1-1; TRBD1 matches 9 bases. The sequencing used PBMCs from the stem cell graft donor, collected from the stem cell graft. In DNA, the CDR3 is TGTGCCAGCAGCTTCCCTGGACAGGGGAGGAACACTGAAGCTTTCTTT. Its protein is CASSFPGQGRNTEAFF.